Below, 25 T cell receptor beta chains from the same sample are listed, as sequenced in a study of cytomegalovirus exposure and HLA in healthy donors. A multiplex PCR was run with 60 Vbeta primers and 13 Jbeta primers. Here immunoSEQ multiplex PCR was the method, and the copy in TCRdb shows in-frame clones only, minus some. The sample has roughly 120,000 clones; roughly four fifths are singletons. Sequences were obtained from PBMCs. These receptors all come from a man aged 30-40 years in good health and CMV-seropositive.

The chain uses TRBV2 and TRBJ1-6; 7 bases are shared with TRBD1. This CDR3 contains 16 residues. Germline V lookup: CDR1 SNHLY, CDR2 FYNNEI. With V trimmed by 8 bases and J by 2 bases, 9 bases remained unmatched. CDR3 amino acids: CASSDRLGTYNSPLHF. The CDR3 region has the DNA TGTGCCAGCTCGGACAGGTTAGGGACCTATAATTCACCCCTCCACTTT.

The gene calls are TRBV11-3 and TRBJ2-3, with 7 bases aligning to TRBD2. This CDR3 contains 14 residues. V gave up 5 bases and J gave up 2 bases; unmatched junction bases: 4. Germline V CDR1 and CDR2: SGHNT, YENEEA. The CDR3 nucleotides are TGTGCCAGCAGCCTTCTAGCGGACACAGATACGCAGTATTTT. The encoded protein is CASSLLADTDTQYF.

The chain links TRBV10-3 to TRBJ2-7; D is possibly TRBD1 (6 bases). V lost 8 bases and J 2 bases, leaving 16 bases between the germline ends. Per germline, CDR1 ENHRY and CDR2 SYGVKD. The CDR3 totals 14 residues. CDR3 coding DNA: TGTGCCATCGGTAGTGGCAGGGGTACCTACGAGCAGTACTTC. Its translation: CAIGSGRGTYEQYF.

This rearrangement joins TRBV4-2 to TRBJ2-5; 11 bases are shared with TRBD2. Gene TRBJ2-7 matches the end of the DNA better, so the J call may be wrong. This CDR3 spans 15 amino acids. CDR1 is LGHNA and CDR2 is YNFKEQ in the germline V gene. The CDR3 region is CASSQNSGGAYEQYF. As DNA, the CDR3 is TGTGCCAGCAGCCAAAATAGCGGGGGGGCCTACGAGCAGTACTTC.

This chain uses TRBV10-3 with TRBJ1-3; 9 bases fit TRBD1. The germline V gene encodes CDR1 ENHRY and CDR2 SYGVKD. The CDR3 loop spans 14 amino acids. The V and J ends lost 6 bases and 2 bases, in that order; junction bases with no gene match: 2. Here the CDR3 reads CAIRRQGAGNTIYF. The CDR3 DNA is TGTGCCATCAGACGACAGGGGGCTGGAAACACCATATATTTT.

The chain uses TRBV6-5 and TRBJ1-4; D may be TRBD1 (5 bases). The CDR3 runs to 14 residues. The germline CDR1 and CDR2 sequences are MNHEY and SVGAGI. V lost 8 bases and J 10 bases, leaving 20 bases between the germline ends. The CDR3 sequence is CASRKGISPVKLFF. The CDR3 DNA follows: TGTGCCAGCCGTAAGGGGATATCCCCGGTAAAACTGTTTTTT.

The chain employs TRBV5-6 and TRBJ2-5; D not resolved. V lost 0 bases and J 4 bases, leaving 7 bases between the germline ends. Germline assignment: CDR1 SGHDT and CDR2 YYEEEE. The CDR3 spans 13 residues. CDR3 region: CASSLAQLETQYF. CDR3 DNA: TGTGCCAGCAGCTTGGCGCAGTTAGAGACCCAGTACTTC.

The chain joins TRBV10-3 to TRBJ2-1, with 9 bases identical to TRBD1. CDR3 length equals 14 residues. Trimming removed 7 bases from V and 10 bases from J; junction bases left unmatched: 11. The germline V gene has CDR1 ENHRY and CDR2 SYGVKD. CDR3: CAIKNGQGIGEQFF. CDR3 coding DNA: TGTGCCATCAAGAATGGACAGGGGATAGGGGAGCAGTTCTTC.

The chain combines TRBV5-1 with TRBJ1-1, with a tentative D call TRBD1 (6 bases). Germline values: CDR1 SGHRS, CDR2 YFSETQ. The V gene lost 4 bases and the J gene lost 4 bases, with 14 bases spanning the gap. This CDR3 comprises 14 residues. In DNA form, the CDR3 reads TGCGCCAGCAGCACGGGGGGCCGGACCACTGAAGCTTTCTTT. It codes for CASSTGGRTTEAFF.

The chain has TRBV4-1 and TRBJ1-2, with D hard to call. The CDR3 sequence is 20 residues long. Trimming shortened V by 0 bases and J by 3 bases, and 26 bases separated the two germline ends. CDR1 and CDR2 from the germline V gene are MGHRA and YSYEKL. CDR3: CASSQDWRRGLLSSHYGYTF. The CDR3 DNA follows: TGCGCCAGCAGCCAAGACTGGAGGAGAGGACTATTATCCTCCCACTATGGCTACACCTTC.

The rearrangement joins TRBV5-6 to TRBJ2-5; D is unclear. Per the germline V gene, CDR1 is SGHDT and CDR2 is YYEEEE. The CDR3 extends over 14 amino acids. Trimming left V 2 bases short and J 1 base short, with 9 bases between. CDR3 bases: TGTGCCAGCAGCTTCCAGTATATCCAAGAGACCCAGTACTTC. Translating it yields CASSFQYIQETQYF.

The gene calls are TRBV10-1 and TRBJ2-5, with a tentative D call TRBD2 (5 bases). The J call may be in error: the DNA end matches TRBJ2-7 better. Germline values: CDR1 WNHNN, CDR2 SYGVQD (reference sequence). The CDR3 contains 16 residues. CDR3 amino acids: CASSETLGSGIYEQYF. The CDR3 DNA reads TGCGCCAGCAGTGAGACCTTGGGATCGGGGATCTACGAGCAGTACTTC.

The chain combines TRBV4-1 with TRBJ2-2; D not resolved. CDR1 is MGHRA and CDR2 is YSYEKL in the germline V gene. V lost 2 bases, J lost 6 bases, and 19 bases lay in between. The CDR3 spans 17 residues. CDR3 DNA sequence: TGCGCCAGCAGCCAATTGAGTCGATACAGTATAGCCGGGGAGCTGTTTTTT. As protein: CASSQLSRYSIAGELFF.

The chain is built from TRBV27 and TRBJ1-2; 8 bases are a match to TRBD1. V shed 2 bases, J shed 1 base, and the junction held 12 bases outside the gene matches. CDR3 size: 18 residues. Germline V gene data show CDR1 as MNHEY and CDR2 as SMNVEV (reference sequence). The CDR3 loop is CASSLNDGQGRGNYGYTF. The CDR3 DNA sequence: TGTGCCAGCAGTTTAAATGACGGACAGGGCCGGGGTAACTATGGCTACACCTTC.

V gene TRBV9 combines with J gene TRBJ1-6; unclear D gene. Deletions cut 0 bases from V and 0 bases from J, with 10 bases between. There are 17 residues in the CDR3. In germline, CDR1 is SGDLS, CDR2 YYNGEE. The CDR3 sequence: CASSVESQASYNSPLHF. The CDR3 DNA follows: TGTGCCAGCAGCGTAGAAAGCCAGGCCTCCTATAATTCACCCCTCCACTTT.

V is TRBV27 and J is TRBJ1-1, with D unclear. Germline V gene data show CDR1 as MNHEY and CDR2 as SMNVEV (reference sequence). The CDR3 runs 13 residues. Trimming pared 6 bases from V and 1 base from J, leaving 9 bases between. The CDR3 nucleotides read TGTGCCAGCAGACGTCCGGGGAACACTGAAGCTTTCTTT. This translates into CASRRPGNTEAFF.

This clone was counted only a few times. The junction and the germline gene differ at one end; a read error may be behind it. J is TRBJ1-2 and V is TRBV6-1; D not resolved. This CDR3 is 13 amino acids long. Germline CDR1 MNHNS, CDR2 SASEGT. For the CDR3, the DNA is TGTGCCAGCAGTGAGTCCAGTCTCCTTCCTAGCAGGTTC. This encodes CASSESSLLPSRF.

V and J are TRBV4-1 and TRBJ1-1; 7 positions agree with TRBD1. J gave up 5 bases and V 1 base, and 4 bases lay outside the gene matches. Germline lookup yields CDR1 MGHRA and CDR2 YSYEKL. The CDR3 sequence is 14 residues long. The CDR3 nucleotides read TGCGCCAGCAGCCAAGTGACAGGGCCTACTGAAGCTTTCTTT. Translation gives CASSQVTGPTEAFF.

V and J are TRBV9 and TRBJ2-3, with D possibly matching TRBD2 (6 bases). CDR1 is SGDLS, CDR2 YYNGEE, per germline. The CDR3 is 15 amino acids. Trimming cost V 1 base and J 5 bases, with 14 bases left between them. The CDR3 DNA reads TGTGCCAGCAGCGTAAGGGACTTAAGGGGAGATACGCAGTATTTT. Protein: CASSVRDLRGDTQYF.

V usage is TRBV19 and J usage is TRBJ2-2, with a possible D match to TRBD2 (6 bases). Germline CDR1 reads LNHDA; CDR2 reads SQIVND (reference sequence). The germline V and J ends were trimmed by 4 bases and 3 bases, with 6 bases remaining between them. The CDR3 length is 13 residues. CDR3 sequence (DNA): TGTGCCAGTAGTAGGGGGGACACCGGGGAGCTGTTTTTT. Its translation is CASSRGDTGELFF. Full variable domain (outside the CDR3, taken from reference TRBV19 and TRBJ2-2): DGGITQSPKYLFRKEGQNVTLSCEQNLNHDAMYWYRQDPGQGLRLIYYSQIVNDFQKGDIAEGYSVSREKKESFPLTVTSAQKNPTAFYLCASSRGDTGELFFGEGSRLTVL.

CDR3 coding DNA: TGTGCCAGCAGTGACAGCCCCAATGAAAAACTGTTTTTT. Its protein product is CASSDSPNEKLFF. The chain couples TRBV6-4 to TRBJ1-4; D remains unclear. V shed 2 bases and J shed 5 bases, with 6 bases lying between them. Germline CDR1 is MRHNA and CDR2 is SNTAGT. The CDR3 has 13 amino acids.

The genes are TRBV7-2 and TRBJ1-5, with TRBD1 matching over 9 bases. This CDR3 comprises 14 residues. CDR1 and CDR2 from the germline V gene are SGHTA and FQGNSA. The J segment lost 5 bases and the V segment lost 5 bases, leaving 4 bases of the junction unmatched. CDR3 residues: CASSERQGDQPQHF. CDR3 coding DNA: TGTGCCAGCAGCGAGCGACAGGGGGATCAGCCCCAGCATTTT.

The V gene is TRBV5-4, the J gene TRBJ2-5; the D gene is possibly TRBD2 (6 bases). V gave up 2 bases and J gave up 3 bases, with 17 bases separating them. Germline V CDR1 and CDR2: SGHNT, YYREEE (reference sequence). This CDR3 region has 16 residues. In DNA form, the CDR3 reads TGTGCCAGCAGCTTCGGCGGGGAAGCGGGTAAAGAGACCCAGTACTTC. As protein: CASSFGGEAGKETQYF.

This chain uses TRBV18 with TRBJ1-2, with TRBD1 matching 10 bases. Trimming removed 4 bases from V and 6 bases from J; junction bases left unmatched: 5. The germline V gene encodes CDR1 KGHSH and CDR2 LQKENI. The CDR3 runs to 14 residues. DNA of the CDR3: TGTGCCAGCTCACTCGGGACAGGGGTGAATGGCTACACCTTC. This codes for CASSLGTGVNGYTF. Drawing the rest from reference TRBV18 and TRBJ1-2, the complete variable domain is NAGVMQNPRHLVRRRGQEARLRCSPMKGHSHVYWYRQLPEEGLKFMVYLQKENIIDESGMPKERFSAEFPKEGPSILRIQQVVRGDSAAYFCASSLGTGVNGYTFGSGTRLTVV.

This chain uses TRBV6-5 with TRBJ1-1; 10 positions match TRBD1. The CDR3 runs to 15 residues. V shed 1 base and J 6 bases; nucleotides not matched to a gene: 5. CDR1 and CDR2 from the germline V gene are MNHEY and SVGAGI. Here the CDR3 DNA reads TGTGCCAGCAGTTACTACGGACAGGGGGTGGCTGAAGCTTTCTTT. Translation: CASSYYGQGVAEAFF.